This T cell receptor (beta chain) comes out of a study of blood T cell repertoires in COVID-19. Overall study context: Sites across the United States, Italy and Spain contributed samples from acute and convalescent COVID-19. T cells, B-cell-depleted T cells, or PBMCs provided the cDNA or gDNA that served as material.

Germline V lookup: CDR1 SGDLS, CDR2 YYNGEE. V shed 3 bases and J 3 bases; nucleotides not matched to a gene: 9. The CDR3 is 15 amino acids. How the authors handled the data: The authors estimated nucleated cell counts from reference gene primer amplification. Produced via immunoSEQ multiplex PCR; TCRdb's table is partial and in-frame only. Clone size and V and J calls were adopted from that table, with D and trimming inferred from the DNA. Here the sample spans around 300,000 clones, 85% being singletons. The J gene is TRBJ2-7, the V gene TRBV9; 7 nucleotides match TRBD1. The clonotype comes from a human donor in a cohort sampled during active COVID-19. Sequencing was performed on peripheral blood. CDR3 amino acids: CASSARTGLGYEQYF. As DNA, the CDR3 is TGTGCCAGCAGCGCGAGGACAGGATTAGGCTACGAGCAGTACTTC.